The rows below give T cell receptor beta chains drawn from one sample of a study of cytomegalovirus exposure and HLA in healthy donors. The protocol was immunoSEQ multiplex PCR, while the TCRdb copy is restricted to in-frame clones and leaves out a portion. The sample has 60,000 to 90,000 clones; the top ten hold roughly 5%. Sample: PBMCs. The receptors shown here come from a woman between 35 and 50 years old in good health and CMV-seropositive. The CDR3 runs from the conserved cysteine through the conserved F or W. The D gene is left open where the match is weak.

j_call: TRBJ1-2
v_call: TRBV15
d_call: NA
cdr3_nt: TGTGCCACCAGCAGCGCTTCAGGGAACGGCTACACCTTC
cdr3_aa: CATSSASGNGYTF

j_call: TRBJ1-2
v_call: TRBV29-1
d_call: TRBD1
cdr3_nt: TGCAGCGTATACAGGGGATCAAACTATGGCTACACCTTC
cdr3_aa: CSVYRGSNYGYTF

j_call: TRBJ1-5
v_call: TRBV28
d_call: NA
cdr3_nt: TGTGCCAGCAGCGCTGGACTTTTTAGCAATCAGCCCCAGCATTTT
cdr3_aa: CASSAGLFSNQPQHF

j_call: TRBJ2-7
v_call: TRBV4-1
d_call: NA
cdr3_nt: TGCGCCAGCAGCCAGGAGTCGGGGGTCACCTACGAGCAGTACTTC
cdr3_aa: CASSQESGVTYEQYF

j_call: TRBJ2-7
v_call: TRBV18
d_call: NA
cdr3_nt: TGTGCCAGCTCAACCTCCGGCCGGACTTCCTACGAGCAGTACTTC
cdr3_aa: CASSTSGRTSYEQYF

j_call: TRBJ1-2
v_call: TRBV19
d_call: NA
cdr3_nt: TGTGCCAGTAGAGGGGATTTGGGCTATGGCTACACCTTC
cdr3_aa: CASRGDLGYGYTF

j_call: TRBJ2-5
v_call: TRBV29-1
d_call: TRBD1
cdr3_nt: TGCAGCGTGGAGAGAGACAGGGGATCCGAGACCCAGTACTTC
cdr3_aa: CSVERDRGSETQYF

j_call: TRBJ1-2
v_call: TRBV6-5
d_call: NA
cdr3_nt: TGTGCCAGCAGTCAGGGCCTGACACTGGGCTATGGCTACACCTTC
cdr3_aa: CASSQGLTLGYGYTF

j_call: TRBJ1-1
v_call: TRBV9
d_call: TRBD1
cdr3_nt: TGTGCCAGCAGTTCCGGACAGGGGAACACTGAAGCTTTCTTT
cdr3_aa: CASSSGQGNTEAFF

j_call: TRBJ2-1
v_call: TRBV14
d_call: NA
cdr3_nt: TGTGCCAGCAGCCACAAAATTTTCCGGCGGAGAGGCTCCTACAATGAGCAGTTCTTC
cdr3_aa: CASSHKIFRRRGSYNEQFF

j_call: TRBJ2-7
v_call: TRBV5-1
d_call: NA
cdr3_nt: TGCGCCAGCAGCTTAGGCACCAGGGACTCCTACGAGCAGTACTTC
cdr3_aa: CASSLGTRDSYEQYF

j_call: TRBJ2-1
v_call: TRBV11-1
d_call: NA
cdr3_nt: TGTGCCAGCACCCATCTCACGAGGGATGAGCAGTTCTTC
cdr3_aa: CASTHLTRDEQFF

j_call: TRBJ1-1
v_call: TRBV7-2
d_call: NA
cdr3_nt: TGTGCCAGCAGCTTACGGGGAGGGACCCCCACTGAAGCTTTCTTT
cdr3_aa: CASSLRGGTPTEAFF

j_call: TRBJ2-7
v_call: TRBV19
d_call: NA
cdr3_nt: TGTGCCAGTAGTATGGGAGCCCTCTACGAGCAGTACTTC
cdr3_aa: CASSMGALYEQYF

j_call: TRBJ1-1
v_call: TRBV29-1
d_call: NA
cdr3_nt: TGCAGCGTTGAACGCGGGCAACAAGCTTTCTTT
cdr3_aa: CSVERGQQAFF

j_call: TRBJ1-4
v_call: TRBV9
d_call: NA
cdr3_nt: TGTGCCAGCAGCGCCCTCACCCAGTTGGATGAAAAACTGTTTTTT
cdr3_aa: CASSALTQLDEKLFF

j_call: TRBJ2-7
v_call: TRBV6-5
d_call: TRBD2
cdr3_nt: TGTGCCAGCAGTTACTCCGGGACTAGCGGGTACGAGCAGTACTTC
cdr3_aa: CASSYSGTSGYEQYF

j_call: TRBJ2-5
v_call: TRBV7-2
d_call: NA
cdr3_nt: TGTGCCAGCAGTTTAGCAGGGGTCGTAGAGACCCAGTACTTC
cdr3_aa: CASSLAGVVETQYF

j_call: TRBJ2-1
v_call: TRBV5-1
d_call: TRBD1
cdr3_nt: TGCGCCAGCAGCGGGACAGGGGGGAGGGCGAGGGGGAATGAGCAGTTCTTC
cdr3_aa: CASSGTGGRARGNEQFF

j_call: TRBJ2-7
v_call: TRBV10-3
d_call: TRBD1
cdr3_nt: TGTGCCATCAAAAGGGGACAGGTCAACCGCTCCTACGAGCAGTACTTC
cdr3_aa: CAIKRGQVNRSYEQYF

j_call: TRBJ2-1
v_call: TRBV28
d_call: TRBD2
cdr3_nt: TGTGCCAGCAGCTTCCGACTAGCGGGAGAGCAGTTCTTC
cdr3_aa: CASSFRLAGEQFF

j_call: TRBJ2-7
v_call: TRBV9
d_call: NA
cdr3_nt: TGTGCCAGCAGCGTAGGCCCGGACACGGACTACGAGCAGTACTTC
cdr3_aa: CASSVGPDTDYEQYF

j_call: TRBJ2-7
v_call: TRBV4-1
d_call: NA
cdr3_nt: TGCGCCAGCAGCCAAGTCGCGGGTTCGAGCTCCTACGAGCAGTACTTC
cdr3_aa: CASSQVAGSSSYEQYF

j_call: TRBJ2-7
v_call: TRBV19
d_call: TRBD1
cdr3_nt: TGTGCCAGTAGTATAAGGACAGGGGGCTACGAGCAGTACTTC
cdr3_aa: CASSIRTGGYEQYF

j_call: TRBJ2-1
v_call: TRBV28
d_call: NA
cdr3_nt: TGTGCCAGCAGTTTATCCGCGTTGGAGCAGTTCTTC
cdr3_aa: CASSLSALEQFF

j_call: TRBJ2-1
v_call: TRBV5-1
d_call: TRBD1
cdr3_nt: TGCGCCAGCAGCTCACAGGGGTCCCTATCTTCCTACAATGAGCAGTTCTTC
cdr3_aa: CASSSQGSLSSYNEQFF

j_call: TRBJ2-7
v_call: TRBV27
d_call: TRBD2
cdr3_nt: TGTGCCAGCAGGAGAGGGACTAGCGCTTCTAGCTCCTACGAGCAGTACTTC
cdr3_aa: CASRRGTSASSSYEQYF

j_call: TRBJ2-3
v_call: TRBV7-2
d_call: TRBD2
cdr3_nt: TGTGCCAGCAGCCGACTAGCGGGGGGCCCGTGGGGCACAGATACGCAGTATTTT
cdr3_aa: CASSRLAGGPWGTDTQYF

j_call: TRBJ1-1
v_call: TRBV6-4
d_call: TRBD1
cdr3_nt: TGTGCCAGCAGACCCGGACAGGGGGTTACTGAAGCTTTCTTT
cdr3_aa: CASRPGQGVTEAFF

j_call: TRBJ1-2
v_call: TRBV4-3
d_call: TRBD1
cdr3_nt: TGCGCCAGCAGCCAAGATCCCCCCCAGGGGGCTACCTATGGCTACACCTTC
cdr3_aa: CASSQDPPQGATYGYTF

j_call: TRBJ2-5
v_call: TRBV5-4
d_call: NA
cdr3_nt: TGTGCCAGCAGCTTGGACTGGACTGGAGGGGAGACCCAGTACTTC
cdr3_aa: CASSLDWTGGETQYF

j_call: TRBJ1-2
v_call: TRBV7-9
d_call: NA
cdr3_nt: TGTGCCAGCAGCTTAAGGGCCGGGGAGGCTAACTATGGCTACACCTTC
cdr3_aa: CASSLRAGEANYGYTF

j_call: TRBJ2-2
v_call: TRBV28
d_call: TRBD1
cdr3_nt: TGTGCCAGCAGCCTGACAGGGATCGGGGAGCTGTTTTTT
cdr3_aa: CASSLTGIGELFF

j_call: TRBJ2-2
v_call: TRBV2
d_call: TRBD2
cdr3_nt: TGTGCCAGTAACATCCGACAGGGGACTAGCGAGGTCGGTGGCGGGGAGCTGTTTTTT
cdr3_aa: CASNIRQGTSEVGGGELFF

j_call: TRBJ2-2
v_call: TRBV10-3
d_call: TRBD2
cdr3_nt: TGTGCCATCACCCTACGTCCCGCGACGGCTAGCGGGGAGGGGACCGGGGAGCTGTTTTTT
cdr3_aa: CAITLRPATASGEGTGELFF

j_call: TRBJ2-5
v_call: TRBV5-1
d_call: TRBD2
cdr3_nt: TGCGCCAGCAGCTCCGGGGGGGAAGAGACCCAGTACTTC
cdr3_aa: CASSSGGEETQYF

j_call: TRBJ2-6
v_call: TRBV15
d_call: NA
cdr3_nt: TGTGCCACCAGCAGAGCGACGGGGATTAGGGGGGCCAACGTCCTGACTTTC
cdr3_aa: CATSRATGIRGANVLTF

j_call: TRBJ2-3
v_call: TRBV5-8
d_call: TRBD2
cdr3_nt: TGTGCCAGCAGCTTGATGGGTCTAGCGGGTTATGAGAAAGATACGCAGTATTTT
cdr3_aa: CASSLMGLAGYEKDTQYF

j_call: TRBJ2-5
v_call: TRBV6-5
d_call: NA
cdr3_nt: TGTGCCAGCAGTTACTCGGTTGGCAGGGAAGAGACCCAGTACTTC
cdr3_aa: CASSYSVGREETQYF

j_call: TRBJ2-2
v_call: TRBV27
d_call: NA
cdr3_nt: TGTGCCGGCAGTCGGACAGAAATGTCCGGGGAGCTGTTTTTT
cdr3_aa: CAGSRTEMSGELFF

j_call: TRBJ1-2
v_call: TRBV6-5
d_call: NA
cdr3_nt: TGTGCCAGCAGGATACCTTCAGGCGTTGGGGGCTACACCTTC
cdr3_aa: CASRIPSGVGGYTF

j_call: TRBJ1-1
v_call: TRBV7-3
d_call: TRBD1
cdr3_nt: TGTGCCAGCAGCCCTGAGACAGGGCGGAGCACTGAAGCTTTCTTT
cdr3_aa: CASSPETGRSTEAFF

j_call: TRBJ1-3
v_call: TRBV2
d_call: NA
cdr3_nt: TGTGCCAGCGCAGGGTCTGGAAACACCATATATTTT
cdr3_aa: CASAGSGNTIYF

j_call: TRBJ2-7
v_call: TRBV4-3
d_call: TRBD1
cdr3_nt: TGCGCCAGCAGCCAAGCCCGACAGGGCCACGAGCAGTACTTC
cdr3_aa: CASSQARQGHEQYF

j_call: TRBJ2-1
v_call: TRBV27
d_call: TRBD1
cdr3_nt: TGTGCCAGCAGTATAGGGACAGGGGGCTACAATGAGCAGTTCTTC
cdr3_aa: CASSIGTGGYNEQFF

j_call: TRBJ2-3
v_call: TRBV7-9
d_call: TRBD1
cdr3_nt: TGTGCCAGCAGCTTACCTCGGCAGGGGGCTGTTACGCAGTATTTT
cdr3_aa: CASSLPRQGAVTQYF

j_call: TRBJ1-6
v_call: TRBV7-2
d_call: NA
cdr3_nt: TGTGCCAGCAGCCTTGTCGGGAATTCACCCCTCCACTTT
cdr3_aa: CASSLVGNSPLHF

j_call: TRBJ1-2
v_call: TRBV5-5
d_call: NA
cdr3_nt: TGTGCCAGCAGCCCGGTCATAGACAGTTACTATGGCTACACCTTC
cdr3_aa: CASSPVIDSYYGYTF

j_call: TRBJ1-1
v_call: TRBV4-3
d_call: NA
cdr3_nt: TGCGCCAGCAGCCAAGTTTTCAGGCGGAACACTGAAGCTTTCTTT
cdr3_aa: CASSQVFRRNTEAFF

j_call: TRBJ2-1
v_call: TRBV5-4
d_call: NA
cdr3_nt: TGTGCCAGCAGCACGGACACATCCTACAATGAGCAGTTCTTC
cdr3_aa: CASSTDTSYNEQFF